These T cell receptor beta chains were read from a single sample in a study of CD8+ T cells in alopecia areata. Method: immunoSEQ multiplex PCR; TCRdb's copy keeps in-frame clones and lacks some. The sample carries approximately 110,000 clones, roughly 50% recorded once. The material sequenced was CD4+ T cells sorted from blood, taken at week 24, from a patient treated with tofacitinib. All receptors come from a human donor with alopecia areata. The CDR3 runs from the conserved cysteine through the conserved F or W. The D gene is left open where the match is weak. Size is stated for part of the rows, as once, few or many counts, or as a class when the clone is expanded.

cdr3_nt cdr3_aa j_call v_call clone_size d_call
TGTGCCAGCAGATCCCCGACAGGGTCTGGCTACACCTTC CASRSPTGSGYTF TRBJ1-2 TRBV27 many TRBD1
TGCGCCAGCAGCTTGGGGCAGAGAGAGACCCAGTACTTC CASSLGQRETQYF TRBJ2-5 TRBV5-1 NA NA
TGTGCCTGGAGTGAGGGAGGAACCGGGGAGCTGTTTTTT CAWSEGGTGELFF TRBJ2-2 TRBV30 NA NA
TGTGCCTCAGCATTGGGACTAGTCGATGAGCAGTTCTTC CASALGLVDEQFF TRBJ2-1 TRBV2 NA TRBD2
TGTGCCAGCAGCTTAGCGCAGGCAAACACTGAAGCTTTCTTT CASSLAQANTEAFF TRBJ1-1 TRBV7-2 few NA
TGTGCCAGCTCACGGGACAGAGATGGCGGTTATGGCTACACCTTC CASSRDRDGGYGYTF TRBJ1-2 TRBV18 NA TRBD1
TGTGCCAGCAGCGTAGCGGGGGGTTATGGCACCGGGGAGCTGTTTTTT CASSVAGGYGTGELFF TRBJ2-2 TRBV9 NA TRBD2
TGTGCCAGCAGCGTAGAGGTGTGGGGGGCCGTTATGAACACTGAAGCTTTCTTT CASSVEVWGAVMNTEAFF TRBJ1-1 TRBV7-9 NA NA
TGCGCCAGCAGTCAAACCGACATCCACAGGGTCGGGGGCTATGGCTACACCTTC CASSQTDIHRVGGYGYTF TRBJ1-2 TRBV23-1 NA NA
TGTGCCAGCAGCTTAGCGCTGGACGGCGAGCAGTACTTC CASSLALDGEQYF TRBJ2-7 TRBV7-8 NA NA
TGTGCCAGCAGCTTAGTAGCAGTCCGAGAGACCCAGTACTTC CASSLVAVRETQYF TRBJ2-5 TRBV7-2 NA NA
TGTGCCAGCAGTTTACGGGCCGGGGGGACTGAAGCTTTCTTT CASSLRAGGTEAFF TRBJ1-1 TRBV6-6 few NA
TGCGCCAGCGGAAGGACTAGCACTGAGACCCAGTACTTC CASGRTSTETQYF TRBJ2-5 TRBV5-1 NA TRBD2
TGTGCCAGCAGCTTGGAGCTGGAAGCTTTCTTT CASSLELEAFF TRBJ1-1 TRBV5-6 NA NA
TGTGCCAGCAGTAGGGCGGGGGGTCCCGGCGAGCAGTACTTC CASSRAGGPGEQYF TRBJ2-7 TRBV9 NA TRBD2
TGCGCCAGCAGACCCGGGACAGGGGAGGAAAAACTGTTTTTT CASRPGTGEEKLFF TRBJ1-4 TRBV5-1 few TRBD1
TGTGCCTGGAGTGTAAGGTCGGCCACTGAAGCTTTCTTT CAWSVRSATEAFF TRBJ1-1 TRBV30 NA NA
TGTGCCAGCAGTGCCAGGGAATTGAACACTGAAGCTTTCTTT CASSARELNTEAFF TRBJ1-1 TRBV6-5 NA NA
TGTGCCAGCAGTGTGAGGGTCGGAGACGAGCAGTACTTC CASSVRVGDEQYF TRBJ2-7 TRBV2 NA NA
TGTGCCTGGAGTGTGGGACAGGGGGGTTACAATGAGCAGTTCTTC CAWSVGQGGYNEQFF TRBJ2-1 TRBV30 NA TRBD1
TGTGCCAGCAGTCACGGGGGGGGCACCGGGGAGCTGTTTTTT CASSHGGGTGELFF TRBJ2-2 TRBV27 NA TRBD2
TGTGCCAGCAGCCCTCAGGACTACGAGCAGTACTTC CASSPQDYEQYF TRBJ2-7 TRBV2 NA NA
TGTGCCATCAGGGGGACTAGCGTACTTGGCGAGCAGTACTTC CAIRGTSVLGEQYF TRBJ2-7 TRBV10-3 many TRBD2
TGCGCCAGCAGCTCGACGGGACGGATGAACACTGAAGCTTTCTTT CASSSTGRMNTEAFF TRBJ1-1 TRBV5-1 NA NA
TGTGCCAGCAGTCCTCCGGCGGGTGGCTACACCTTC CASSPPAGGYTF TRBJ1-2 TRBV25-1 few NA
TGCAGCGTTGAGGCCAACACCTACGAGCAGTACTTC CSVEANTYEQYF TRBJ2-7 TRBV29-1 NA NA
TGTGCCAGCAGCCAACTGGCGGGGAGGAGAGGGGAGCTGTTTTTT CASSQLAGRRGELFF TRBJ2-2 TRBV11-2 NA NA
TGTGCCATCAGTGGAGGGCTCGGGTACGGCTACACCTTC CAISGGLGYGYTF TRBJ1-2 TRBV10-3 NA NA
TGTGCCAGCAGCCAAGATGCGGGACTAGCGGGGGACAATGAGCAGTTCTTC CASSQDAGLAGDNEQFF TRBJ2-1 TRBV4-2 NA TRBD2
TGCAGCGTCACAGACAGGTCTAATGAAAAACTGTTTTTT CSVTDRSNEKLFF TRBJ1-4 TRBV29-1 NA NA
TGTGCCAGCAGCCCGGGACATAACGCCTACGAGCAGTACTTC CASSPGHNAYEQYF TRBJ2-7 TRBV7-2 few NA
TGCGCCAGCAGCCAAGGGCCAGGGATGAACACTGAAGCTTTCTTT CASSQGPGMNTEAFF TRBJ1-1 TRBV4-1 few NA
TGTGCCATCAGTGAATGGGACTCTGCTGGCTACACCTTC CAISEWDSAGYTF TRBJ1-2 TRBV10-3 NA NA
TGTGCCAGCAATCGACAGGGCCCTGGTGAGCAGTTCTTC CASNRQGPGEQFF TRBJ2-1 TRBV6-5 NA TRBD1
TGTGCCAGCAGTTTTTTGGACAGCTATGGCTACACCTTC CASSFLDSYGYTF TRBJ1-2 TRBV27 NA NA
TGTGCCTGGAGCGGGGGCAATCAGCCCCAGCATTTT CAWSGGNQPQHF TRBJ1-5 TRBV30 few NA
TGTGCCAGCTCACCTCGACTAGCGGGGGGCGAAGGAGAGACCCAGTACTTC CASSPRLAGGEGETQYF TRBJ2-5 TRBV18 NA TRBD2
TGTGCCAGCTCACCACCCGCCAGGGGCGAGCAGTACTTC CASSPPARGEQYF TRBJ2-7 TRBV18 once NA
TGTGCCTGGAGTGTATCGTACAATCAGCCCCAGCATTTT CAWSVSYNQPQHF TRBJ1-5 TRBV30 NA NA
TGCAGCACCAGGACAGGGGGAAGATTCGAGCAGTACTTC CSTRTGGRFEQYF TRBJ2-7 TRBV29-1 NA TRBD1
TGTGCCAGCAGCGTAGACAAAGTGAACACTGAAGCTTTCTTT CASSVDKVNTEAFF TRBJ1-1 TRBV9 NA NA
TGTGCCAGCAAGGGGACAAATTCCTACGAGCAGTACTTC CASKGTNSYEQYF TRBJ2-7 TRBV27 NA NA
TGTGCCAGCAGCTACCGACAGGGAGGCGCTGAAGCTTTCTTT CASSYRQGGAEAFF TRBJ1-1 TRBV7-2 few TRBD1
TGTGCCAGCAGCTTGGACAGGGAAGGCTATGGCTACACCTTC CASSLDREGYGYTF TRBJ1-2 TRBV5-4 NA NA